A single sample is the source of the 26 T cell receptor beta chains below, sequenced in a study of CXCR3 chemokines and chemotherapy response in bladder cancer. Using its own MiXCR run on the PCR reads, TCRdb lists one record per CDR3 protein. The data show several thousand distinct CDR3 sequences, under 25% seen once. This material was obtained from a patient whose treatment included neoadjuvant chemotherapy. Receptors originate from a human donor with bladder cancer that did not respond to neoadjuvant chemotherapy.

The chain joins TRBV20-1 to TRBJ1-2; D not certain. This CDR3 has 16 residues. Germline loops: CDR1 DFQATT, CDR2 SNEGSKA (reference sequence). The V gene lost 2 bases and the J gene lost 3 bases, with 19 bases spanning the gap. The chain's CDR3 is CSARSRMGSLHYGYTF. In DNA form, the CDR3 reads TGCAGTGCTAGATCTCGGATGGGTTCCCTCCACTATGGCTACACCTTC.

This clonotype is medium-sized within its sample. The rearrangement uses TRBV6-2 or TRBV6-3 and TRBJ1-6; 7 bases line up with TRBD1. The J segment lost 7 bases and the V segment lost 0 bases, leaving 3 bases of the junction unmatched. CDR1 is MNHEY, CDR2 SVGEGT, per germline. The CDR3 is 15 amino acids. The CDR3 protein is CASSYSRTGNSPLHF. The CDR3 DNA reads as TGTGCCAGCAGTTACTCGCGGACAGGCAATTCACCCCTCCACTTT.

The rearrangement uses TRBV18 and TRBJ1-1; 9 bases line up with TRBD1. The CDR3 is 14 amino acids. Unmatched junction bases numbered 1, after V lost 4 bases and J lost 1 base. Germline CDR1 and CDR2: KGHSH and LQKENI. CDR3 in DNA: TGTGCCAGCTCACGACAGGGGGGGAACACTGAAGCTTTCTTT. Its translation: CASSRQGGNTEAFF.

This clonotype is categorized as medium-sized. The chain combines TRBV6-6 with TRBJ1-2, with D uncertain. V was clipped by 2 bases and J by 6 bases, with 4 bases between them. The V gene's germline CDR1 is MNHNY and CDR2 SVGAGI (reference sequence). The CDR3 extends over 11 amino acids. The CDR3 region has the DNA TGTGCCAGCAGTTACCAAAATGGCTACACCTTC. This gives the protein CASSYQNGYTF.

Within the sample, this clonotype is medium-sized (0.01 to 0.1%). This chain connects TRBV18 to TRBJ1-1, with D maybe TRBD1 (5 bases). With 3 bases removed from V and 6 bases from J, the gap between germline ends came to 11 bases. This CDR3 spans 13 amino acids. Looked up from germline, CDR1 is KGHSH and CDR2 is LQKENI. The CDR3 coding sequence is TGTGCCAGCTCACCGATGGGACCCGCTGAAGCTTTCTTT. This sequence encodes CASSPMGPAEAFF.

The CDR3 here is CASGRQGPFSGNTIYF. As DNA, the CDR3 is TGTGCCAGCGGCCGACAGGGACCTTTCTCTGGAAACACCATATATTTT. This chain connects TRBV2 to TRBJ1-3; 7 positions match TRBD1. The CDR3 spans 16 residues. CDR1 is SNHLY and CDR2 is FYNNEI in the germline V gene. Trimming took 8 bases from V and 0 from J; bases not matched to a gene: 10.

This clonotype was seen at least ten times. This CDR3 is CASSLGGRANSEAFF. CDR3 bases: TGTGCCAGCAGCTTAGGAGGGCGCGCTAATTCTGAAGCTTTCTTT. The V call is TRBV11-2, the J call TRBJ1-1; D gene ambiguous. V lost 1 base to trimming and J lost 6 bases, with 15 bases between them. Germline CDR1 SGHAT, CDR2 FQNNGV. The CDR3 consists of 15 residues.

As to this clonotype: One base separates it from a far larger clone, so it is likely a read error. CDR3 loop: CASTWGLGEQFF. DNA for the CDR3: TGTGCCAGCACATGGGGGCTTGGTGAGCAGTTCTTC. The V gene is TRBV6-2 or TRBV6-3, the J gene TRBJ2-1; D might be TRBD1 (6 bases). V dropped 7 bases and J dropped 9 bases, with 13 bases sitting between them. The CDR3 has 12 amino acids. Per germline, CDR1 MNHEY and CDR2 SVGEGT.

By proportion, this clonotype is medium-sized (0.01 to 0.1%). This sequence joins TRBV6-6 and TRBJ2-5; a possible D gene is TRBD1 (6 bases). Germline V gene sequence: CDR1 MNHNY, CDR2 SVGAGI (reference sequence). CDR3 length equals 15 residues. Trimming left V 5 bases short and J 7 bases short, with 20 bases between. CDR3 DNA: TGTGCCAGCAGTGCAACAGGGTATTCCGGCGGGACCCAGTACTTC. Its protein product is CASSATGYSGGTQYF.

The chain combines TRBV4-3 with TRBJ1-3; D unclear. CDR1 and CDR2 (germline): LGHNA, YSLEER. CDR3 length: 16 residues. V shed 0 bases and J shed 4 bases, with 13 bases lying between them. CDR3 DNA: TGCGCCAGCAGCCAAGATCGCCGGAGCCTCGGAAACACCATATATTTT. Translating it yields CASSQDRRSLGNTIYF.

This clonotype was counted ten times or more. The chain employs TRBV20-1 and TRBJ1-2; maybe TRBD1 (5 bases). The V end was cut by 1 base, the J end by 6 bases, with 12 bases between. The CDR3 covers 13 residues. The germline CDR1 and CDR2 sequences are DFQATT and SNEGSKA (reference sequence). CDR3 sequence (DNA): TGCAGTGCTAGAGCAGGGTATGAGGATGGCTACACCTTC. As protein: CSARAGYEDGYTF.

There are many counts of this clonotype. The gene calls are TRBV5-4 and TRBJ1-6; 7 nucleotides agree with TRBD1. The CDR3 is 14 residues long. Germline trimming cut 4 bases from V and 10 bases from J; bases unmatched to any gene: 8. Germline assignment: CDR1 SGHNT and CDR2 YYREEE (reference sequence). CDR3 region: CASSPGRGGSPLHF. In DNA, the CDR3 is TGTGCCAGCAGCCCGGGCAGGGGGGGGTCACCCCTCCACTTT.

This clonotype was found many times. The gene calls are TRBV12-3 or TRBV12-4 and TRBJ1-5; perhaps TRBD1 as D (5 bases). The V end lost 4 bases, the J end lost 1 base, and 5 bases lay between the germline ends. The CDR3 runs 13 residues. Written as DNA, the CDR3 is TGTGCCAGCAGTTGGGGCAGCAATCAGCCCCAGCATTTT. This translates into CASSWGSNQPQHF.

This clonotype is categorized as medium-sized. The chain uses TRBV7-2 and TRBJ2-1, with D unresolved. The V gene's germline CDR1 is SGHTA and CDR2 FQGNSA. The V end lost 1 base, the J end lost 2 bases, and 12 bases lay between the germline ends. The CDR3 has 16 residues. The CDR3 sequence is CASSLVGSVTYNEQFF. The CDR3, as DNA: TGTGCCAGCAGCTTAGTAGGCAGCGTTACCTACAATGAGCAGTTCTTC.

Many counts were recorded for this clonotype. This rearrangement joins TRBV10-3 to TRBJ1-2; a weak D match, TRBD1 (5 bases). V lost 8 bases, J lost 6 bases, and 19 bases lay in between. The CDR3 runs to 14 residues. The V gene's germline CDR1 is ENHRY and CDR2 SYGVKD. The DNA of the CDR3 is TGTGCCATCGGGGGGGGGGAGAGAGTGGATGGCTACACCTTC. It yields the protein CAIGGGERVDGYTF.

This clonotype has only a few counts. This chain connects TRBV23-1 to TRBJ2-7; 8 bases match TRBD2. TRBV23-1 is flagged as an ORF with uncertain function. The CDR3 has 13 amino acids. With 9 bases clipped from V and 4 bases from J, the junction kept 8 bases outside the gene matches. The CDR3 bases are TGCGCCAGACCCCGGGCGGGGGGTTACGAGCAGTACTTC. Protein product: CARPRAGGYEQYF.

Ten or more counts support this clonotype. DNA for the CDR3: TGCAGTGCTAGAGATCCAACCTACGAGCAGTACTTC. This encodes CSARDPTYEQYF. V usage is TRBV20-1 and J usage is TRBJ2-7; D gene ambiguous. This CDR3 comprises 12 residues. The germline CDR1 and CDR2 sequences are DFQATT and SNEGSKA (reference sequence). V was clipped by 0 bases and J by 2 bases, with 5 bases between them.

This clonotype has a count of ten or more. The V and J genes are TRBV10-2 and TRBJ2-5; 10 positions match TRBD2. CDR1 and CDR2 from the germline V gene are WSHSY and SAAADI. CDR3 length: 14 residues. V lost 5 bases, J lost 5 bases, and 5 bases stayed unmatched. CDR3 loop: CASSPTSGRETQYF. CDR3 bases: TGCGCCAGCAGTCCGACTAGCGGGCGTGAGACCCAGTACTTC.

This clonotype rates as medium-sized (0.01 to 0.1%). V is TRBV18 and J is TRBJ2-2, with D unclear. Per germline, CDR1 KGHSH and CDR2 LQKENI. Trimming stripped 6 bases from V and 0 bases from J, with 11 bases between. This CDR3 has 15 residues. The CDR3 loop is CASSLLRPNTGELFF. Here the CDR3 DNA reads TGTGCCAGCTCCCTGCTACGTCCGAACACCGGGGAGCTGTTTTTT.

This clonotype ranks as medium-sized (0.01 to 0.1%). This chain's CDR3 is CSVEEDRDEQFF. CDR3 DNA sequence: TGCAGCGTTGAAGAGGACAGGGATGAGCAGTTCTTC. This sequence joins TRBV29-1 and TRBJ2-1, with 8 nucleotides matching TRBD1. Looked up from germline, CDR1 is SQVTM and CDR2 is ANQGSEA. The ends lost 0 bases at V and 8 bases at J; junction bases unmatched: 0. The CDR3 extends over 12 amino acids.

This clonotype was seen repeatedly, ten times or more. The chain is built from TRBV29-1 and TRBJ2-7; TRBD1 matches 7 bases. CDR1 is SQVTM and CDR2 is ANQGSEA in the germline V gene. V shed 7 bases, J shed 3 bases, and the junction held 3 bases outside the gene matches. The CDR3 loop spans 11 amino acids. The CDR3 DNA follows: TGCAGCGGGGGACAGCTCTACGAGCAGTACTTC. Protein: CSGGQLYEQYF.

This clonotype was seen once. This probably arose from a read error, given a far larger clone one base away. This chain joins TRBV6-5 and TRBJ2-3; 7 bases line up with TRBD2. The CDR3 runs to 14 residues. V shed 2 bases, J shed 7 bases, and the junction held 6 bases outside the gene matches. CDR1 and CDR2 (germline): MNHEY, SVGAGI. This CDR3 is CASSYGTNGNTQYF. Written as DNA, the CDR3 is TGTGCCAGCAGTTACGGGACTAACGGGAATACGCAGTATTTT.

This clonotype occurred a few times. This chain links TRBV5-4 with TRBJ1-6; D is unclear. The germline V gene encodes CDR1 SGHNT and CDR2 YYREEE (reference sequence). The V gene lost 0 bases and the J gene lost 7 bases, with 11 bases spanning the gap. The CDR3 consists of 15 residues. The CDR3 sequence is CASSLGGSLNSPLHF. CDR3 DNA sequence: TGTGCCAGCAGCTTGGGGGGTAGCTTAAATTCACCCCTCCACTTT.

With respect to this clonotype: A far larger clone is one base from this, pointing to a likely read error. This chain connects TRBV6-1 to TRBJ1-5; D gene ambiguous. Germline assignment: CDR1 MNHNS and CDR2 SASEGT. The CDR3 loop spans 12 amino acids. CDR3 sequence: CASSDDLETQRF. The CDR3 region has the DNA TGTGCCAGCAGTGACGATTTAGAGACCCAGCGTTTT.

This clonotype was seen many times. The genes are TRBV30 and TRBJ1-1, with D perhaps matching TRBD1 (6 bases). V lost 2 bases and J 4 bases, leaving 14 bases between the germline ends. Germline V lookup: CDR1 GTSNPN, CDR2 SVGIG (reference sequence). The CDR3 totals 14 residues. This CDR3 is CAWSRQARGTEAFF. CDR3 nucleotides: TGTGCCTGGAGTAGACAGGCAAGGGGCACTGAAGCTTTCTTT.

Comments on this clonotype: This likely traces to a read error, being one base from a far larger clone. The chain carries TRBV10-3 and TRBJ2-1; 8 positions match TRBD2. The CDR3 is made up of 15 amino acids. The germline CDR1 and CDR2 sequences are ENHRY and SYGVKD. With V trimmed by 5 bases and J by 7 bases, 10 bases remained unmatched. The CDR3 spells CAISYPKAGVNEQFF. The CDR3 DNA reads TGTGCCATCAGTTACCCAAAAGCGGGGGTAAATGAGCAGTTCTTC.